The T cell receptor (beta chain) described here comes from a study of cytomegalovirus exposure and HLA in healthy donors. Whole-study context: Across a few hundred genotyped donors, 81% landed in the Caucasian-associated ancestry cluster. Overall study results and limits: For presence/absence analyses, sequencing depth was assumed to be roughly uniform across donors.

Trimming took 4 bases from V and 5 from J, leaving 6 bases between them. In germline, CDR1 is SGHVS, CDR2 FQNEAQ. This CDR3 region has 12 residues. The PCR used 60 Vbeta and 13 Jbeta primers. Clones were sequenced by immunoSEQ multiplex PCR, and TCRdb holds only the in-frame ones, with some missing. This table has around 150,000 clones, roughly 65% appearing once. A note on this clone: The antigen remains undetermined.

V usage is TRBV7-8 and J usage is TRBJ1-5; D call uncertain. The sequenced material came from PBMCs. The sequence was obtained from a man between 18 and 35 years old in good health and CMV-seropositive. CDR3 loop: CASSSQDQPQHF. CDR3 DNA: TGTGCCAGCAGCTCCCAGGATCAGCCCCAGCATTTT.